These 20 T cell receptor beta chains were sequenced from one sample in a study of blood T cell repertoires in COVID-19. Only in-frame clones appear in the TCRdb table, and some are missing; sequencing was by immunoSEQ multiplex PCR. The sample contains 200,000 to 300,000 clones, around 81% of which appear only once. Sequencing was done on a sample of peripheral blood. The origin of the receptors is a woman older than 75 with COVID-19, enrolled during active disease.

This clone was seen more than once but under ten times. The chain combines TRBV7-8 with TRBJ1-2; D remains unclear. CDR3 length: 14 amino acids. Germline-derived CDR1 and CDR2 are SGHVS and FQNEAQ. V dropped 1 base and J dropped 2 bases, with 8 bases sitting between them. CDR3 DNA: TGTGCCAGCAGCTTAGGGCTAGAGAACTATGGCTACACCTTC. Protein sequence: CASSLGLENYGYTF.

This chain connects TRBV5-4 to TRBJ2-3; 8 bases are shared with TRBD2. Per the germline V gene, CDR1 is SGHNT and CDR2 is YYREEE (reference sequence). V gave up 1 base and J gave up 3 bases; unmatched junction bases: 4. The CDR3 length is 15 residues. In DNA, the CDR3 is TGTGCCAGCAGCTTGAACCGGGGGGGGACAGATACGCAGTATTTT. Its protein product is CASSLNRGGTDTQYF.

J is TRBJ1-3 and V is TRBV28; a possible D gene is TRBD1 (5 bases). V shed 3 bases and J shed 4 bases, with 10 bases lying between them. Germline loops: CDR1 MDHEN, CDR2 SYDVKM. The CDR3 is 14 amino acids. The DNA for the CDR3 is TGTGCCAGCAGTTTTGGGGCCCGGGGAAACACCATATATTTT. The encoded protein is CASSFGARGNTIYF.

V usage is TRBV29-1 and J usage is TRBJ1-1; possible D gene TRBD1, 6 bases. CDR3 size: 12 residues. Germline CDR1 is SQVTM and CDR2 is ANQGSEA. V was shortened by 7 bases and J by 5 bases, with 14 bases between the two germline ends. The DNA of the CDR3 is TGCAGCGCCTCAGGGGTAGGAACTGAAGCTTTCTTT. Protein sequence: CSASGVGTEAFF.

The V and J genes are TRBV5-4 and TRBJ2-7, with D possibly being TRBD2 (5 bases). Germline V gives CDR1 SGHNT, CDR2 YYREEE (reference sequence). V was shortened by 3 bases and J by 3 bases, with 16 bases between the two germline ends. The CDR3 totals 15 residues. CDR3 DNA: TGTGCCAGCAGCTCCCCCGGACTGGCTCGCTACGAGCAGTACTTC. Amino acid sequence: CASSSPGLARYEQYF.

The chain couples TRBV10-2 to TRBJ1-1; D call uncertain. CDR3 length equals 14 residues. Trimming removed 4 bases at V and 0 bases at J, with 9 bases between. The germline V gene has CDR1 WSHSY and CDR2 SAAADI. The CDR3 nucleotides read TGCGCCAGCAGTGGTGGAGGACTGAACACTGAAGCTTTCTTT. It translates to CASSGGGLNTEAFF.

The J gene is TRBJ2-3, the V gene TRBV18; D not resolved. V dropped 3 bases and J dropped 3 bases, with 10 bases sitting between them. The germline V gene has CDR1 KGHSH and CDR2 LQKENI. The CDR3 extends over 14 amino acids. Here the CDR3 DNA reads TGTGCCAGCTCACCCTACAGAGAGACAGATACGCAGTATTTT. It encodes CASSPYRETDTQYF.

The chain recombines TRBV7-8 with TRBJ1-5, with D tentatively TRBD1 (5 bases). V was pared by 5 bases and J by 4 bases, with 12 bases between. There are 14 residues in the CDR3. Germline V gene lookup returns CDR1 SGHVS and CDR2 FQNEAQ. CDR3 in DNA: TGTGCCAGCAGCCCCGAGACAGAGAATCAGCCCCAGCATTTT. Translation: CASSPETENQPQHF.

This clone has more than one count but fewer than ten. The rearrangement links TRBV7-6 to TRBJ1-2; the D is unclear. This CDR3 has 12 amino acids. Germline CDR1 and CDR2: SGHVS and FNYEAQ. The V and J ends lost 1 base and 8 bases respectively, with 8 bases between them. CDR3 DNA: TGTGCCAGCAGCTTAGTGGGAGGCGGCTACACCTTC. It is translated as CASSLVGGGYTF. Variable domain in full (rest from reference TRBV7-6 and TRBJ1-2): GAGVSQSPRYKVTKRGQDVALRCDPISGHVSLYWYRQALGQGPEFLTYFNYEAQQDKSGLPNDRFSAERPEGSISTLTIQRTEQRDSAMYRCASSLVGGGYTFGSGTRLTVV.

V gene TRBV28 combines with J gene TRBJ2-2; TRBD1 is a possible D gene (5 bases). V shed 6 bases and J shed 6 bases, with 14 bases lying between them. In germline, CDR1 is MDHEN, CDR2 SYDVKM. This CDR3 has 14 residues. CDR3 loop: CASSHQGSAGELFF. The DNA for the CDR3 is TGTGCCAGCAGCCATCAGGGTAGTGCCGGGGAGCTGTTTTTT.

CDR3 sequence (DNA): TGTGCCAGCAGAAGGGACAGGAATAATGAAAAACTGTTTTTT. Protein: CASRRDRNNEKLFF. The chain has TRBV6-5 and TRBJ1-4, with 8 bases lining up with TRBD1. Trimming cost V 6 bases and J 4 bases; bases outside gene matches: 4. The CDR3 is made up of 14 amino acids. The germline CDR1 and CDR2 sequences are MNHEY and SVGAGI.

The chain uses TRBV27 and TRBJ1-6; 8 bases agree with TRBD1. Germline V lookup: CDR1 MNHEY, CDR2 SMNVEV (reference sequence). The CDR3 spans 16 residues. Trimming at V came to 3 bases and at J to 10 bases, leaving 11 bases not matched to a gene. CDR3 in amino acids: CASSLASGTGLSPLHF. In nucleotides, the CDR3 is TGTGCCAGCAGTTTGGCCTCCGGGACAGGTCTCTCACCCCTCCACTTT.

V gene TRBV25-1 combines with J gene TRBJ2-1, with TRBD2 matching over 11 bases. The germline CDR1 and CDR2 sequences are MGHDK and SYGVNS. The CDR3 has 15 amino acids. V lost 4 bases, J lost 6 bases, and 5 bases stayed unmatched. The CDR3 DNA follows: TGTGCCAGCAGTGTTAGCGGGAGGGATTTCAATGAGCAGTTCTTC. It translates to CASSVSGRDFNEQFF.

The J gene is TRBJ2-1, the V gene TRBV6-4; TRBD1 matches 8 bases. Trimming at V came to 8 bases and at J to 0 bases, leaving 3 bases not matched to a gene. The V gene's germline CDR1 is MRHNA and CDR2 SNTAGT. The CDR3 covers 14 residues. The DNA of the CDR3 is TGTGCCAGCTCCAGGGGGCCCTCCTACAATGAGCAGTTCTTC. Translation gives CASSRGPSYNEQFF.

V and J are TRBV19 and TRBJ1-5, with 8 bases aligning to TRBD1. This CDR3 is 14 amino acids long. In germline, CDR1 is LNHDA, CDR2 SQIVND (reference sequence). Trimming took 5 bases from V and 5 from J; bases not matched to a gene: 5. The CDR3 DNA follows: TGTGCCAGTAGTCGTGGGACAGGTTATCAGCCCCAGCATTTT. Protein product: CASSRGTGYQPQHF.

This chain joins TRBV5-1 and TRBJ2-1; 7 positions match TRBD1. The junction had 3 bases not matched to a gene; V was cut back by 0 bases and J by 6 bases. This CDR3 region has 14 residues. Per germline, CDR1 SGHRS and CDR2 YFSETQ. The CDR3 loop is CASSLGQGTNEQFF. The CDR3 nucleotides read TGCGCCAGCAGCTTGGGACAGGGTACCAATGAGCAGTTCTTC.

The chain employs TRBV28 and TRBJ1-5; D gene uncertain. The CDR3 has 11 residues. Trimming took off 6 bases at V and 4 bases at J, with 4 bases between the two ends. Germline V CDR1 and CDR2: MDHEN, SYDVKM. The CDR3 region is CASSGNQPQHF. The CDR3 DNA follows: TGTGCCAGCAGCGGGAATCAGCCCCAGCATTTT.

In this sample, this clone turned up a few times. The CDR3 sequence: CASRTGQYSSYEQYF. CDR3 DNA: TGTGCCAGCAGGACTGGACAGTACTCCTCCTACGAGCAGTACTTC. This chain joins TRBV6-6 and TRBJ2-7, with D possibly being TRBD1 (6 bases). Germline V gene data show CDR1 as MNHNY and CDR2 as SVGAGI (reference sequence). This CDR3 is 15 amino acids long. Trimming cost V 6 bases and J 0 bases, with 15 bases left between them.

The chain employs TRBV21-1 and TRBJ2-6; TRBD1, the table's D call, was not compared with the DNA. TRBV21-1 is a listed pseudogene. CDR3 size: 21 residues. CDR3 nucleotides: TGTGCCAGCAGCAAGGAGACAGGGAAAAATATCACGCTGTCTGGGGCCAACGTCCTGACTTTC. It specifies CASSKETGKNITLSGANVLTF.

The chain is built from TRBV9 and TRBJ2-3, with TRBD2 matching over 12 bases. This CDR3 comprises 15 residues. J lost 2 bases, V lost 3 bases, and 1 base had no gene match. Germline lookup yields CDR1 SGDLS and CDR2 YYNGEE. CDR3 bases: TGTGCCAGCAGCGCTAGCGGGGGGGTCACAGATACGCAGTATTTT. Translating it yields CASSASGGVTDTQYF.